The rows below give T cell receptor beta chains drawn from one sample of a study of vaccination and CD4 T cells after COVID-19. From the PCR reads, TCRdb called clonotypes with MiXCR, one entry per CDR3 protein. The sample carries more than 9,500 distinct CDR3 sequences, more than 70% recorded once. Antigen specificity for these receptors is unknown. Input material: CD4+ T cells from blood, cultured in vitro. Receptor source: a human donor who had recovered from COVID-19. The CDR3 runs from the conserved cysteine through the conserved F or W. The D gene is left open where the match is weak. Clone size is not always given. Where it is, it says once, few, many or a class for expanded clones.

j_call	v_call	clone_size	d_call	cdr3_nt	cdr3_aa
TRBJ1-2	TRBV12-3/TRBV12-4	once	-	TGTGCCAGCAGTTCCCACCTATATGGCTACACCTTC	CASSSHLYGYTF
TRBJ2-5	TRBV21-1	-	-	TGTGCCAGCAGCAAAGGGCCACGGGGGGCAGGAGAGACCCAGTACTTC	CASSKGPRGAGETQYF
TRBJ1-2	TRBV2	-	TRBD1	TGTGCCAGCAGTGAAACGAACAGGGGCGGCGGCTACACCTTC	CASSETNRGGGYTF
TRBJ2-7	TRBV7-3	-	-	TGTGCCAGCAGCTTAACCGGTAAAAAGCAGTACTTC	CASSLTGKKQYF
TRBJ2-5	TRBV2	few	-	TGTGCGAGTCTAGAGAGGGGATCCAAGGGGGAGACCCAGTACTTC	CASLERGSKGETQYF
TRBJ1-1	TRBV6-2/TRBV6-3	-	TRBD1	TGTGCCAGCAAAAACATTGGGACAGCGACCATGAACACTGAAGCTTTCTTT	CASKNIGTATMNTEAFF
TRBJ2-7	TRBV30	-	TRBD1	TGTGCCTGGAGTCTGACAGGGGCCGGGTCCTACGAGCAGTACTTC	CAWSLTGAGSYEQYF
TRBJ1-2	TRBV20-1	-	TRBD1	TGCAGTGCTAGTTTATCCGGGACAGGGTATGGCTATGGCTACACCTTC	CSASLSGTGYGYGYTF
TRBJ1-1	TRBV20-1	few	-	TGCAGTGCCCCCGGGACGGCAAGGAGCCCTGAAGCTTTCTTT	CSAPGTARSPEAFF
TRBJ1-2	TRBV6-1	-	TRBD1	TGTGCCAAAAAGACAGGGGTAGGCTACACCTTC	CAKKTGVGYTF
TRBJ1-2	TRBV18	medium-sized	-	TGTGCCAGCTCACCTACCCTATACGGGACGGAACATGGCTACACCTTC	CASSPTLYGTEHGYTF
TRBJ1-6	TRBV6-1	-	-	TGTGCCAGCAGCCCCACCTCGGGAGGGAGGGATAATTCACCCCTCCACTTT	CASSPTSGGRDNSPLHF
TRBJ2-3	TRBV7-9	few	TRBD2	TGTGCCAGCGTTCTGTCTAGCGGAAGCACAGATACGCAGTATTTT	CASVLSSGSTDTQYF
TRBJ1-1	TRBV10-3	-	-	TGTGCCATCAGTGACCGTGCAGGAATAGCTGAAGCTTTCTTT	CAISDRAGIAEAFF
TRBJ1-5	TRBV19	-	-	TGTGCCAGTAGTTTGCCGGGCCTATCAAATCAGCCCCAGCATTTT	CASSLPGLSNQPQHF
TRBJ2-1	TRBV11-2	-	-	TGTGCCAGCAGCTTAGGTCTTCCGGGGGCAGGCTATGAGCAGTTCTTC	CASSLGLPGAGYEQFF
TRBJ1-1	TRBV29-1	-	TRBD1	TGCAGCGTTGCATGGACAGGGGAAGCTGAAGCTTTCTTT	CSVAWTGEAEAFF
TRBJ1-5	TRBV6-1	-	-	TGTGCCAGCAGTGAAGGAGGATTCATCAGACCCCAGCATTTT	CASSEGGFIRPQHF
TRBJ2-5	TRBV6-1	-	-	TGTGCCAGCAGCCCACCCTCAGGGATGTTGGAGACCCAGTACTTC	CASSPPSGMLETQYF
TRBJ1-2	TRBV2	-	-	TGTGCCAACCTGGCAGGGACGGTGAACTATGGCTACACCTTC	CANLAGTVNYGYTF
TRBJ1-3	TRBV2	large	-	TGTGCCAGCAGTGAGGGGGGATACACCATATATTTT	CASSEGGYTIYF
TRBJ2-5	TRBV3-1	-	-	TGTGCCAGCAGATCAACCTCGTACCAAGAGACCCAGTACTTC	CASRSTSYQETQYF
TRBJ1-6	TRBV7-2	-	-	TGTGCCAGCAGCTTAGCGCGGGTGGACTCCTATAATTCACCCCTCCACTTT	CASSLARVDSYNSPLHF
TRBJ1-4	TRBV6-1	-	TRBD1	TGTGCCAGCAGTCGGACAGGGGCCACTAATGAAAAACTGTTTTTT	CASSRTGATNEKLFF
TRBJ1-2	TRBV24-1	-	TRBD1	TGTGCCACCAGTGACCAGGACAGGGGTATCGGTGGCTACACCTTC	CATSDQDRGIGGYTF